This TCR beta chain was recorded in a study of blood T cell repertoires in COVID-19. About the research overall: Material from acute and convalescent COVID-19 was sourced from the United States, Italy and Spain. Sources were T cells, B-cell-depleted T cells, or PBMCs; the material itself was cDNA or gDNA.

Authors' processing steps: Amplification of reference gene primers provided the estimated nucleated cell counts. The protocol was immunoSEQ multiplex PCR, while the TCRdb copy is restricted to in-frame clones and leaves out a portion. V and J calls and clone size are given by that table; D and trimming were obtained from the DNA. The table records about 120,000 clones, roughly 87% of them present only once. The CDR3 sequence is 15 residues long. The germline V gene encodes CDR1 MNHEY and CDR2 SVGAGI. V lost 6 bases and J lost 3; bases outside the gene matches: 8. The sample comprised peripheral blood. The origin of this receptor is a man at least 80 years old with active or convalescent COVID-19. The chain is built from TRBV6-5 and TRBJ2-1, with TRBD1 matching over 7 bases. The CDR3 DNA reads as TGTGCCAGCAGACTCACCGGGACAGACTACAATGAGCAGTTCTTC. Its translation: CASRLTGTDYNEQFF.